This passage covers 32 T cell receptor beta chains from one sample sequenced in a study of PD-1 blockade in classical Hodgkin lymphoma. Relapse was seen in all patients after autologous stem cell transplantation, and brentuximab vedotin exposure was variable. Data came from immunoSEQ multiplex PCR; TCRdb stores just in-frame clones and leaves some out. The profile shows roughly 20,000 clones, around 73% of them singletons. The sequences come from peripheral blood mononuclear cells (PBMCs), collected before the second cycle of nivolumab. Receptors were obtained from a human donor with classical Hodgkin lymphoma.

The chain has TRBV29-1 and TRBJ1-2; TRBD1 might be the D (5 bases). Germline V lookup: CDR1 SQVTM, CDR2 ANQGSEA. Between the trimmed V and J ends, which lost 7 bases and 5 bases, there was a span of 11 bases. CDR3 length equals 11 residues. CDR3 in amino acids: CSAYGGYGYTF. In nucleotides, the CDR3 is TGCAGCGCCTACGGGGGATATGGCTACACCTTC.

V usage is TRBV28 and J usage is TRBJ2-7; D remains ambiguous. Between the trimmed V and J ends, which lost 5 bases and 0 bases, there was a span of 11 bases. The CDR3 is 14 residues long. The V gene's germline CDR1 is MDHEN and CDR2 SYDVKM. CDR3 bases: TGTGCCAGCAGTCCGGCCGGCCGCTCCTACGAGCAGTACTTC. Translating gives CASSPAGRSYEQYF.

The rearrangement uses TRBV6-1 and TRBJ2-7; 9 positions match TRBD1. The CDR3 runs to 13 residues. Looked up from germline, CDR1 is MNHNS and CDR2 is SASEGT. J lost 7 bases, V lost 4 bases, and 5 bases had no gene match. CDR3 in amino acids: CASSAGQGWEQYF. CDR3 DNA sequence: TGTGCCAGCAGTGCAGGACAGGGGTGGGAGCAGTACTTC.

The chain recombines TRBV29-1 with TRBJ2-5; TRBD1 matches at 10 bases. CDR3 length equals 13 residues. The V gene's germline CDR1 is SQVTM and CDR2 ANQGSEA. Trimming cost V 4 bases and J 5 bases; bases outside gene matches: 4. In nucleotides, the CDR3 is TGCAGCGTTGCAGACAGGGGGCCGGAGACCCAGTACTTC. Translated: CSVADRGPETQYF.

The CDR3 coding sequence is TGCGCCAGCAGTGGACAGATGAACACTGAAGCTTTCTTT. This gives the protein CASSGQMNTEAFF. The rearrangement uses TRBV10-1 and TRBJ1-1; the D gene is possibly TRBD1 (5 bases). The CDR3 has 13 amino acids. In germline, CDR1 is WNHNN, CDR2 SYGVQD (reference sequence). Trimming stripped 4 bases from V and 0 bases from J, with 6 bases between.

This clone was seen more than once but under ten times. In DNA form, the CDR3 reads TGTGCCAGCAGTGATGACCAGGGGAGCTCCTATAATTCACCCCTCCACTTT. Protein product: CASSDDQGSSYNSPLHF. The gene calls are TRBV2 and TRBJ1-6; tentatively, D is TRBD1 (6 bases). Germline loops: CDR1 SNHLY, CDR2 FYNNEI. The CDR3 contains 17 residues. The V end lost 3 bases, the J end lost 0 bases, and 12 bases lay between the germline ends.

The rearrangement uses TRBV7-9 and TRBJ2-2; D may be TRBD2 (5 bases). The CDR3 has 15 amino acids. The V end was cut by 1 base, the J end by 4 bases, with 10 bases between. Germline loops: CDR1 SEHNR, CDR2 FQNEAQ (reference sequence). In nucleotides, the CDR3 is TGTGCCAGCAGCTTAGGGGGAGAACGCACCGGGGAGCTGTTTTTT. Amino acid sequence: CASSLGGERTGELFF.

This chain connects TRBV7-2 to TRBJ2-3, with 11 bases that match TRBD1. J gave up 6 bases and V 6 bases, and 5 bases lay outside the gene matches. The CDR3 extends over 14 amino acids. Germline-derived CDR1 and CDR2 are SGHTA and FQGNSA. CDR3 residues: CASSGQGAIDTQYF. CDR3 in DNA: TGTGCCAGCAGTGGACAGGGGGCCATCGATACGCAGTATTTT.

The chain combines TRBV10-3 with TRBJ2-2, with 9 bases identical to TRBD2. The ends lost 4 bases at V and 6 bases at J; junction bases unmatched: 9. The CDR3 extends over 16 amino acids. Looked up from germline, CDR1 is ENHRY and CDR2 is SYGVKD. The CDR3 loop reads CAISGSSAGGAGELFF. The CDR3 nucleotides are TGTGCCATCAGTGGGAGTAGCGCGGGAGGGGCCGGGGAGCTGTTTTTT.

The DNA for the CDR3 is TGTGCCTGGAGTGTAAGAGGGGACTACCCCTACAATGAGCAGTTCTTC. Translation: CAWSVRGDYPYNEQFF. J is TRBJ2-1 and V is TRBV30, with 7 bases lining up with TRBD2. V lost 0 bases, J lost 2 bases, and 7 bases stayed unmatched. The CDR3 contains 16 residues. The germline V gene encodes CDR1 GTSNPN and CDR2 SVGIG (reference sequence).

In regard to this clone: At one end the junction does not follow the germline gene, possibly because of a read error. The gene calls are TRBV6-1 and TRBJ2-3; TRBD1 matches 9 bases. Per the germline V gene, CDR1 is MNHNS and CDR2 is SASEGT. The CDR3 is made up of 16 amino acids. The CDR3 reads CASREGGQGITDTQYF. The CDR3 nucleotides read TGTGCCAGCAGGGAAGGGGGACAGGGTATAACAGATACGCAGTATTTT.

The chain carries TRBV18 and TRBJ1-2; D might be TRBD1 (5 bases). V was clipped by 5 bases and J by 8 bases, with 15 bases between them. CDR3 length: 13 amino acids. Germline CDR1 reads KGHSH; CDR2 reads LQKENI. CDR3 loop: CASSSTRDLGYTF. CDR3 coding DNA: TGTGCCAGCTCATCCACCCGGGACCTAGGCTACACCTTC.

This chain uses TRBV18 with TRBJ2-1; no firm D call. Germline assignment: CDR1 KGHSH and CDR2 LQKENI. V lost 3 bases and J 1 base, leaving 10 bases between the germline ends. The CDR3 spans 15 residues. The CDR3 DNA reads as TGTGCCAGCTCACCCGGGTTTGTTTCCTACAATGAGCAGTTCTTC. It yields the protein CASSPGFVSYNEQFF.

The rearrangement joins TRBV2 to TRBJ1-5; the match to TRBD1 covers 10 bases. The CDR3 runs to 14 residues. V trimming: 8 bases; J trimming: 5 bases; junction bases outside the gene matches: 6. Germline-derived CDR1 and CDR2 are SNHLY and FYNNEI. The CDR3 protein is CASEPDRGDQPQHF. CDR3 DNA sequence: TGTGCCAGCGAACCGGACAGGGGGGATCAGCCCCAGCATTTT.

This CDR3 reads CASSSTQGAGETQYF. The CDR3 nucleotides are TGTGCCAGCAGTTCCACACAGGGGGCCGGGGAGACCCAGTACTTC. V and J are TRBV28 and TRBJ2-5, with 9 bases aligning to TRBD1. The germline gives CDR1 MDHEN, CDR2 SYDVKM. The CDR3 runs 15 residues. J was trimmed by 5 bases and V by 4 bases; bases with no gene match: 8.

This CDR3 reads CASSYPPTEFYEQYF. The CDR3 coding sequence is TGTGCCAGCAGTTACCCGCCGACAGAATTCTACGAGCAGTACTTC. J is TRBJ2-7 and V is TRBV6-6; tentatively, D is TRBD1 (5 bases). CDR3 length: 15 residues. Between the trimmed V and J ends, which lost 2 bases and 3 bases, there was a span of 14 bases. Germline CDR1 is MNHNY and CDR2 is SVGAGI (reference sequence).

The genes are TRBV5-1 and TRBJ2-5; possible D gene TRBD1, 5 bases. This CDR3 is built from 16 residues. Looked up from germline, CDR1 is SGHRS and CDR2 is YFSETQ. V lost 4 bases and J 2 bases, leaving 18 bases between the germline ends. CDR3 sequence: CASSGETVLLQETQYF. The CDR3 DNA follows: TGCGCCAGCAGCGGCGAGACAGTTTTACTTCAAGAGACCCAGTACTTC.

The chain joins TRBV28 to TRBJ2-7, with D tentatively TRBD1 (6 bases). The CDR3 is made up of 12 amino acids. Germline V gene lookup returns CDR1 MDHEN and CDR2 SYDVKM. The germline V and J ends were trimmed by 2 bases and 9 bases, with 11 bases remaining between them. The CDR3 nucleotides read TGTGCCAGCAGTTTAGGCCAGGGGTGGCAGTACTTC. This codes for CASSLGQGWQYF.

This rearrangement joins TRBV18 to TRBJ2-3, with D possibly being TRBD1 (6 bases). The CDR3 contains 13 residues. V was trimmed by 6 bases and J by 0 bases, leaving 7 bases between them. Germline CDR1 is KGHSH and CDR2 is LQKENI. In DNA form, the CDR3 reads TGTGCCAGCTCTGGACAGAGCACAGATACGCAGTATTTT. Protein: CASSGQSTDTQYF.

This chain uses TRBV5-6 with TRBJ1-5, with D hard to call. V was clipped by 4 bases and J by 0 bases, with 8 bases between them. From germline, CDR1 is SGHDT and CDR2 YYEEEE. CDR3 size: 14 residues. The CDR3 is CASSRLNSNQPQHF. CDR3 DNA: TGTGCCAGCAGCCGCCTCAATAGCAATCAGCCCCAGCATTTT.

This clone was observed a single time. This rearrangement joins TRBV5-1 to TRBJ1-2, with TRBD1 as a possible D gene (5 bases). From germline, CDR1 is SGHRS and CDR2 YFSETQ. This CDR3 spans 19 amino acids. V lost 2 bases, J lost 1 base, and 24 bases lay in between. This CDR3 reads CASSLLPLSTGDFNYGYTF. The CDR3 bases are TGCGCCAGCAGCTTACTACCGTTGTCGACGGGGGACTTTAACTATGGCTACACCTTC.

This clone appeared a single time. The genes are TRBV18 and TRBJ1-3, with 7 positions matching TRBD1. This CDR3 region has 17 residues. The germline gives CDR1 KGHSH, CDR2 LQKENI. V gave up 2 bases and J gave up 1 base; unmatched junction bases: 8. The CDR3 here is CASSPRVDRISGNTIYF. The CDR3, as DNA: TGTGCCAGCTCACCAAGGGTGGACAGGATATCTGGAAACACCATATATTTT.

The genes are TRBV5-1 and TRBJ2-5; D might be TRBD2 (6 bases). Germline V CDR1 and CDR2: SGHRS, YFSETQ. V lost 0 bases to trimming and J lost 2 bases, with 14 bases between them. The CDR3 consists of 16 residues. The CDR3 reads CASSLAFGGGQETQYF. The DNA of the CDR3 is TGCGCCAGCAGCTTGGCCTTTGGAGGAGGGCAAGAGACCCAGTACTTC.

The chain recombines TRBV4-1 with TRBJ1-1; TRBD1 is a possible D gene (5 bases). The V end was cut by 0 bases, the J end by 3 bases, with 14 bases between. Germline CDR1 MGHRA, CDR2 YSYEKL. The CDR3 totals 16 residues. The CDR3 nucleotides read TGCGCCAGCAGCCAAGATTGGATTGCGGGGGACACTGAAGCTTTCTTT. Residues: CASSQDWIAGDTEAFF.

The chain combines TRBV5-4 with TRBJ2-1; possibly TRBD1 for D (5 bases). Trimming removed 0 bases from V and 8 bases from J, with 9 bases in between. CDR1 SGHNT and CDR2 YYREEE come from the germline V gene (reference sequence). The CDR3 is 13 residues long. The CDR3 loop reads CASSLGWGDEQFF. The CDR3 bases are TGTGCCAGCAGCTTGGGATGGGGCGATGAGCAGTTCTTC.

This clone came up a few times. The chain has TRBV6-1 and TRBJ1-1; TRBD1 matches 8 bases. The CDR3 spans 16 residues. From germline, CDR1 is MNHNS and CDR2 SASEGT. Losses at the gene ends were 0 bases for V and 3 bases for J; bases not matched to a gene: 6. The CDR3 loop reads CASSEALPTGDTEAFF. The CDR3 DNA reads TGTGCCAGCAGTGAAGCCCTCCCGACAGGGGACACTGAAGCTTTCTTT.

This clone occurred a few times. This rearrangement joins TRBV7-9 to TRBJ1-1; no clear D gene. The CDR3 has 13 residues. V was cut by 1 base and J by 9 bases, with 12 bases left in between. CDR1 and CDR2 (germline): SEHNR, FQNEAQ (reference sequence). The CDR3: CASSLVSFPQAFF. The CDR3 nucleotides read TGTGCCAGCAGCTTAGTTTCCTTTCCGCAAGCTTTCTTT.

The chain uses TRBV5-8 and TRBJ2-3, with D perhaps matching TRBD1 (5 bases). Germline CDR1 is SGHTS and CDR2 is YDEGEE. V was trimmed by 0 bases and J by 2 bases, leaving 13 bases between them. The CDR3 runs to 16 residues. CDR3 nucleotides: TGTGCCAGCAGCTTGGACTCCGTACAGGACACAGATACGCAGTATTTT. Its translation is CASSLDSVQDTDTQYF.

V and J are TRBV18 and TRBJ2-5; D is unclear. Deletions cut 0 bases from V and 5 bases from J, with 7 bases between. There are 13 residues in the CDR3. Germline values: CDR1 KGHSH, CDR2 LQKENI. DNA of the CDR3: TGTGCCAGCTCACCACCGGTTGTGGAGACCCAGTACTTC. It is translated as CASSPPVVETQYF.

V is TRBV6-6 and J is TRBJ2-2; 11 nucleotides agree with TRBD2. This CDR3 contains 15 residues. Germline V lookup: CDR1 MNHNY, CDR2 SVGAGI (reference sequence). V shed 6 bases, J shed 1 base, and the junction held 1 base outside the gene matches. CDR3 region: CASRGLAENTGELFF. For the CDR3, the DNA is TGTGCCAGCAGGGGACTAGCGGAGAACACCGGGGAGCTGTTTTTT.

The rearrangement uses TRBV28 and TRBJ2-2; possible D gene TRBD2, 6 bases. With 4 bases removed from V and 1 base from J, the gap between germline ends came to 13 bases. The germline gives CDR1 MDHEN, CDR2 SYDVKM. The CDR3 loop spans 16 amino acids. The CDR3 region has the DNA TGTGCCAGCAGTTCGCTAACGGGAGTGAACACCGGGGAGCTGTTTTTT. Translation: CASSSLTGVNTGELFF. The variable domain in full, with the rest retrieved from reference TRBV28 and TRBJ2-2, is DVKVTQSSRYLVKRTGEKVFLECVQDMDHENMFWYRQDPGLGLRLIYFSYDVKMKEKGDIPEGYSVSREKKERFSLILESASTNQTSMYLCASSSLTGVNTGELFFGEGSRLTVL.

There are a few counts of this clone. This sequence joins TRBV10-3 and TRBJ2-3; TRBD1 aligns across 8 bases. This CDR3 is built from 13 residues. V lost 9 bases, J lost 4 bases, and 6 bases stayed unmatched. CDR1 and CDR2 (germline): ENHRY, SYGVKD. The CDR3 sequence: CAIGQGGPDTQYF. CDR3 nucleotide sequence: TGTGCCATTGGACAGGGCGGCCCAGATACGCAGTATTTT.